These 15 T cell receptor beta chains were all obtained from the same sample, sequenced in a study of blood T cell repertoires in COVID-19. The data were produced by immunoSEQ multiplex PCR, yet TCRdb's version contains in-frame clones alone and is incomplete. The sample contains 200,000 to 300,000 clones, around 87% of which appear only once. The sample consisted of peripheral blood. The source of these receptors is a woman aged 40 to 50 who had recovered from COVID-19.

The chain links TRBV7-9 to TRBJ1-5, with 8 bases identical to TRBD1. V lost 1 base and J lost 0; bases outside the gene matches: 5. Per germline, CDR1 SEHNR and CDR2 FQNEAQ (reference sequence). This CDR3 region has 17 residues. CDR3: CASSLESGTGSNQPQHF. CDR3 nucleotide sequence: TGTGCCAGCAGCTTAGAAAGCGGGACAGGTAGCAATCAGCCCCAGCATTTT.

The chain recombines TRBV19 with TRBJ2-7; possible D gene TRBD1, 8 bases. Trimming left V 7 bases short and J 0 bases short, with 16 bases between. The V gene's germline CDR1 is LNHDA and CDR2 SQIVND (reference sequence). The CDR3 sequence is 15 residues long. The CDR3 coding sequence is TGTGCCAGTACTCTACAGGGGGGGGGCTCCTACGAGCAGTACTTC. It specifies CASTLQGGGSYEQYF.

The chain carries TRBV12-5 and TRBJ1-4; D might be TRBD1 (5 bases). Germline loops: CDR1 LGHNT, CDR2 FRNRAP. V lost 5 bases to trimming and J lost 0 bases, with 10 bases between them. CDR3 length: 15 residues. The DNA of the CDR3 is TGTGCTAGTGGTCTGGGGCAGGCAACTAATGAAAAACTGTTTTTT. Translated: CASGLGQATNEKLFF.

This clone was seen more than once but under ten times. V is TRBV18 and J is TRBJ1-6, with TRBD1 matching 9 bases. V gave up 2 bases and J gave up 17 bases; unmatched junction bases: 4. The CDR3 consists of 12 residues. CDR1 and CDR2 (germline): KGHSH, LQKENI. The CDR3 DNA reads as TGTGCCAGCTCACCAACTCGGGACAGGGTCCACTTT. Encoded protein: CASSPTRDRVHF.

The rearrangement joins TRBV4-3 to TRBJ1-1, with a possible D match to TRBD1 (6 bases). This CDR3 region has 16 residues. The germline V gene has CDR1 LGHNA and CDR2 YSLEER. V was shortened by 2 bases and J by 4 bases, with 17 bases between the two germline ends. This CDR3 reads CASSQTLQGEFTEAFF. CDR3 nucleotide sequence: TGCGCCAGCAGCCAAACACTACAGGGTGAGTTCACTGAAGCTTTCTTT.

The genes are TRBV4-1 and TRBJ2-5, with a tentative D call TRBD2 (6 bases). There are 15 residues in the CDR3. Per the germline V gene, CDR1 is MGHRA and CDR2 is YSYEKL. Trimming removed 0 bases at V and 1 base at J, with 9 bases between. For the CDR3, the DNA is TGCGCCAGCAGCCAAGAGCGGGGCCCCCAAGAGACCCAGTACTTC. Amino acid sequence: CASSQERGPQETQYF.

V is TRBV21-1 and J is TRBJ2-7; the table's D call, TRBD1, has no DNA check behind it. TRBV21-1 is a pseudogene locus. This CDR3 contains 15 residues. Here the CDR3 reads CASTQDRGGTYEQYF. Here the CDR3 DNA reads TGTGCCAGCACCCAAGACAGGGGGGGGACCTACGAGCAGTACTTC.

J is TRBJ1-2 and V is TRBV30; 8 nucleotides line up with TRBD1. Per germline, CDR1 GTSNPN and CDR2 SVGIG (reference sequence). With 2 bases clipped from V and 6 bases from J, the junction kept 5 bases outside the gene matches. This CDR3 has 13 amino acids. The CDR3, as DNA: TGTGCCTGGAGTCGACAGGGGCGACATGGCTACACCTTC. Translating gives CAWSRQGRHGYTF. Together with reference TRBV30 and TRBJ1-2, the CDR3 gives the full variable domain: SQTIHQWPATLVQPVGSPLSLECTVEGTSNPNLYWYRQAAGRGLQLLFYSVGIGQISSEVPQNLSASRPQDRQFILSSKKLLLSDSGFYLCAWSRQGRHGYTFGSGTRLTVV.

The V and J genes are TRBV3-1 (or the pseudogene TRBV3-2) and TRBJ1-3; no definite D call. V shed 1 base and J shed 0 bases, with 7 bases lying between them. Germline CDR1 is LGHDT and CDR2 is YNNKEL (reference sequence). This CDR3 is built from 15 residues. Here the CDR3 reads CASSQAYSSGNTIYF. CDR3 in DNA: TGTGCCAGCAGCCAAGCCTACTCCTCTGGAAACACCATATATTTT.

The genes are TRBV3-1 (or the pseudogene TRBV3-2) and TRBJ2-4, with TRBD1 matching over 9 bases. Germline V gene lookup returns CDR1 LGHDT and CDR2 YNNKEL (reference sequence). With 0 bases clipped from V and 7 bases from J, the junction kept 4 bases outside the gene matches. CDR3 length: 15 amino acids. The CDR3 here is CASSQDGTGLNIQYF. The CDR3 DNA follows: TGTGCCAGCAGCCAAGACGGGACAGGGCTCAACATTCAGTACTTC.

The gene calls are TRBV5-1 and TRBJ2-3, with D unresolved. This CDR3 region has 13 residues. Germline CDR1 is SGHRS and CDR2 is YFSETQ. V gave up 0 bases and J gave up 2 bases, with 4 bases separating them. CDR3 bases: TGCGCCAGCAGCTTGGCCTTCACAGATACGCAGTATTTT. Encoded protein: CASSLAFTDTQYF.

This rearrangement joins TRBV7-9 to TRBJ1-1; D is unresolved. Germline CDR1 and CDR2: SEHNR and FQNEAQ (reference sequence). The CDR3 contains 13 residues. V was cut by 5 bases and J by 1 base, with 8 bases left in between. In nucleotides, the CDR3 is TGTGCCAGCAGCCCGACGGGGAACACTGAAGCTTTCTTT. The encoded protein is CASSPTGNTEAFF.

The chain has TRBV7-9 and TRBJ2-7; D is perhaps TRBD2 (6 bases). The ends were cut back, 5 bases at V and 12 bases at J, with 17 bases in the middle. This CDR3 contains 12 residues. The germline V gene encodes CDR1 SEHNR and CDR2 FQNEAQ (reference sequence). CDR3: CASSPRDSPRYF. CDR3 bases: TGTGCCAGCAGCCCTAGGGACTCCCCAAGGTACTTC.

This clone was detected once. V is TRBV7-2 and J is TRBJ2-7; D might be TRBD1 (6 bases). The CDR3 runs to 12 residues. CDR1 is SGHTA, CDR2 FQGNSA, per germline. Trimming shortened V by 2 bases and J by 6 bases, and 8 bases separated the two germline ends. CDR3 amino acids: CASSLSGVEQYF. CDR3 in DNA: TGTGCCAGCAGCTTATCAGGGGTCGAGCAGTACTTC.

The chain joins TRBV29-1 to TRBJ1-2; D is ambiguous. Germline CDR1 reads SQVTM; CDR2 reads ANQGSEA. V was pared by 3 bases and J by 3 bases, with 11 bases between. The CDR3 is made up of 13 amino acids. CDR3 sequence: CSVDRRTDYGYTF. As DNA, the CDR3 is TGCAGCGTTGACCGGAGAACGGACTATGGCTACACCTTC.